A selection of T cell receptor beta chains follows, all from one sample in a study of blood T cell repertoires in COVID-19. Profiled with immunoSEQ multiplex PCR; TCRdb holds only in-frame clones, not every one. The table shows 390,000 or so clones, with about 86% occurring only once. The sample taken for sequencing was PBMCs or T cells enriched from blood (not recorded which). These TCRs come from a woman between 45 and 65 years old who had recovered from COVID-19. Both conserved end residues are part of each CDR3. Each record gives: clone size, V gene, D gene, J gene, CDR3 protein, CDR3 DNA. A D gene is named only where the DNA matches it firmly. Rows may omit the clone size; those that give it use once, few, many or a size class.

abundance: .
v_gene: TRBV30
d_gene: .
j_gene: TRBJ2-7
CDR3aa: CAWSPAEEAYEQYF
CDR3nt: TGTGCCTGGAGTCCCGCAGAAGAAGCCTACGAGCAGTACTTC

abundance: .
v_gene: TRBV4-2
d_gene: .
j_gene: TRBJ1-5
CDR3aa: CASSQVSTSNQPQHF
CDR3nt: TGTGCCAGCAGCCAAGTTAGCACAAGCAATCAGCCCCAGCATTTT

abundance: .
v_gene: TRBV14
d_gene: TRBD2
j_gene: TRBJ2-1
CDR3aa: CASSQAGTSGGLYNEQFF
CDR3nt: TGTGCCAGCAGCCAAGCTGGGACTAGCGGGGGCCTTTACAATGAGCAGTTCTTC

abundance: .
v_gene: TRBV19
d_gene: .
j_gene: TRBJ1-3
CDR3aa: CASSTPIGFGNTIYF
CDR3nt: TGTGCCAGTAGTACCCCAATCGGGTTCGGTAACACCATATATTTT

abundance: .
v_gene: TRBV5-8
d_gene: .
j_gene: TRBJ1-3
CDR3aa: CASRVRGTDFSGNTIYF
CDR3nt: TGTGCCAGCAGGGTCCGTGGGACTGACTTCTCTGGAAACACCATATATTTT

abundance: .
v_gene: TRBV18
d_gene: .
j_gene: TRBJ2-7
CDR3aa: CASSRGLGEEQYF
CDR3nt: TGTGCCAGCTCCAGGGGCCTCGGGGAGGAGCAGTACTTC

abundance: .
v_gene: TRBV9
d_gene: TRBD1
j_gene: TRBJ1-6
CDR3aa: CASSVEGASNSPLHF
CDR3nt: TGTGCCAGCAGCGTAGAGGGGGCAAGTAATTCACCCCTCCACTTT

abundance: once
v_gene: TRBV11-3
d_gene: TRBD1
j_gene: TRBJ1-2
CDR3aa: CASSLVGQGRGYGYTF
CDR3nt: TGTGCCAGCAGCTTAGTGGGACAGGGAAGGGGATATGGCTACACCTTC

abundance: .
v_gene: TRBV5-1
d_gene: TRBD2
j_gene: TRBJ2-7
CDR3aa: CASSLELAGGPYEQYF
CDR3nt: TGCGCCAGCAGCTTGGAGCTAGCGGGGGGACCGTACGAGCAGTACTTC

abundance: .
v_gene: TRBV20-1
d_gene: .
j_gene: TRBJ2-7
CDR3aa: CSASQGYEQYF
CDR3nt: TGCAGTGCCAGCCAGGGTTACGAGCAGTACTTC

abundance: .
v_gene: TRBV6-5
d_gene: .
j_gene: TRBJ1-2
CDR3aa: CASRGMDRSKGYTF
CDR3nt: TGTGCCAGCAGGGGGATGGACAGATCAAAAGGCTACACCTTC

abundance: .
v_gene: TRBV5-8
d_gene: TRBD1
j_gene: TRBJ1-4
CDR3aa: CASSLTGTVKEKLFF
CDR3nt: TGTGCCAGCAGCCTTACCGGGACAGTCAAAGAAAAACTGTTTTTT

abundance: .
v_gene: TRBV19
d_gene: TRBD2
j_gene: TRBJ2-2
CDR3aa: CASNPGGTGELFF
CDR3nt: TGTGCCAGTAATCCGGGAGGCACCGGGGAGCTGTTTTTT

abundance: .
v_gene: TRBV7-9
d_gene: TRBD1
j_gene: TRBJ1-1
CDR3aa: CASSYRGQGGTEAFF
CDR3nt: TGTGCCAGCAGCTACAGGGGGCAGGGAGGGACTGAAGCTTTCTTT

abundance: .
v_gene: TRBV5-1
d_gene: .
j_gene: TRBJ2-5
CDR3aa: CASSLEGSQGKETQYF
CDR3nt: TGCGCCAGCAGCTTGGAGGGGTCCCAGGGGAAAGAGACCCAGTACTTC

abundance: .
v_gene: TRBV6-2/TRBV6-3
d_gene: .
j_gene: TRBJ1-2
CDR3aa: CASSYSTESYGYTF
CDR3nt: TGTGCCAGCAGTTACTCTACAGAATCCTATGGCTACACCTTC

abundance: .
v_gene: TRBV4-2
d_gene: .
j_gene: TRBJ1-2
CDR3aa: CASSQEAGSYGYTF
CDR3nt: TGTGCCAGCAGCCAAGAAGCGGGAAGCTATGGCTACACCTTC

abundance: .
v_gene: TRBV15
d_gene: .
j_gene: TRBJ2-3
CDR3aa: CATATGGTDTQYF
CDR3nt: TGTGCCACGGCTACTGGCGGGACAGATACGCAGTATTTT

abundance: .
v_gene: TRBV10-3
d_gene: .
j_gene: TRBJ2-7
CDR3aa: CAISTGRVGYEQYF
CDR3nt: TGTGCCATCAGTACGGGCAGGGTCGGCTACGAGCAGTACTTC

abundance: .
v_gene: TRBV14
d_gene: .
j_gene: TRBJ2-1
CDR3aa: CASSQGRTVGYNEQFF
CDR3nt: TGTGCCAGCAGCCAAGGGAGGACTGTCGGCTACAATGAGCAGTTCTTC

abundance: .
v_gene: TRBV7-2
d_gene: .
j_gene: TRBJ2-5
CDR3aa: CASSSGGPYQETQYF
CDR3nt: TGTGCCAGCAGCTCCGGGGGGCCCTACCAAGAGACCCAGTACTTC

abundance: .
v_gene: TRBV30
d_gene: .
j_gene: TRBJ1-5
CDR3aa: CASSTGNQPQHF
CDR3nt: TGTGCCTCAAGCACGGGCAATCAGCCCCAGCATTTT

abundance: .
v_gene: TRBV7-6
d_gene: .
j_gene: TRBJ2-3
CDR3aa: CASSSGSWSSDTQYF
CDR3nt: TGTGCCAGCAGCTCCGGGTCTTGGTCGTCGGATACGCAGTATTTT

abundance: few
v_gene: TRBV4-2
d_gene: TRBD2
j_gene: TRBJ2-1
CDR3aa: CASSQEARGYYNEQFF
CDR3nt: TGTGCCAGCAGCCAAGAGGCGCGGGGGTACTACAATGAGCAGTTCTTC

abundance: .
v_gene: TRBV29-1
d_gene: TRBD1
j_gene: TRBJ1-6
CDR3aa: CSVGGDRDNSPLHF
CDR3nt: TGCAGCGTTGGAGGGGACAGGGATAATTCACCCCTCCACTTT

abundance: .
v_gene: TRBV28
d_gene: TRBD2
j_gene: TRBJ2-1
CDR3aa: CASSSRDYTRSSYNEQFF
CDR3nt: TGTGCCAGCAGTTCTAGGGACTACACAAGAAGCTCCTACAATGAGCAGTTCTTC

abundance: .
v_gene: TRBV19
d_gene: TRBD1
j_gene: TRBJ1-2
CDR3aa: CASSRTGGYGYTF
CDR3nt: TGTGCCAGTAGTAGGACAGGGGGCTATGGCTACACCTTC

abundance: .
v_gene: TRBV30
d_gene: .
j_gene: TRBJ2-7
CDR3aa: CAWGVARMGEQYF
CDR3nt: TGTGCCTGGGGAGTTGCTAGAATGGGCGAGCAGTACTTC

abundance: .
v_gene: TRBV7-2
d_gene: .
j_gene: TRBJ1-1
CDR3aa: CASSFRVGSDTEAFF
CDR3nt: TGTGCCAGCAGCTTCAGGGTGGGAAGTGACACTGAAGCTTTCTTT

abundance: .
v_gene: TRBV19
d_gene: .
j_gene: TRBJ1-2
CDR3aa: CASQDLYGYTF
CDR3nt: TGTGCCAGTCAGGATCTCTATGGCTACACCTTC

abundance: .
v_gene: TRBV18
d_gene: .
j_gene: TRBJ2-5
CDR3aa: CASSPPGLETQYF
CDR3nt: TGTGCCAGCTCACCACCAGGACTAGAGACCCAGTACTTC

abundance: .
v_gene: TRBV4-2
d_gene: TRBD1
j_gene: TRBJ1-6
CDR3aa: CASSQWTGGNSPLHF
CDR3nt: TGTGCCAGCAGCCAGTGGACAGGGGGGAATTCACCCCTCCACTTT

abundance: .
v_gene: TRBV4-1
d_gene: .
j_gene: TRBJ1-1
CDR3aa: CASSPTGLNTEAFF
CDR3nt: TGCGCCAGCAGTCCGACAGGATTGAACACTGAAGCTTTCTTT

abundance: .
v_gene: TRBV4-1
d_gene: TRBD1
j_gene: TRBJ1-4
CDR3aa: CASSQGDRGRGEKLFF
CDR3nt: TGCGCCAGCAGCCAAGGGGACAGGGGGCGCGGTGAAAAACTGTTTTTT

abundance: .
v_gene: TRBV29-1
d_gene: .
j_gene: TRBJ1-2
CDR3aa: CSVVRSSDGYTF
CDR3nt: TGCAGCGTTGTGAGGTCGTCGGATGGCTACACCTTC

abundance: .
v_gene: TRBV5-1
d_gene: .
j_gene: TRBJ2-2
CDR3aa: CASSFIRGDTGELFF
CDR3nt: TGCGCCAGCAGCTTTATTAGAGGAGACACCGGGGAGCTGTTTTTT

abundance: .
v_gene: TRBV4-1
d_gene: TRBD1
j_gene: TRBJ1-1
CDR3aa: CASSQGDRVVTEAFF
CDR3nt: TGCGCCAGCAGCCAAGGGGACAGGGTGGTCACTGAAGCTTTCTTT

abundance: .
v_gene: TRBV6-5
d_gene: .
j_gene: TRBJ2-7
CDR3aa: CASSSGWQSSYEQYF
CDR3nt: TGTGCCAGCAGTTCAGGGTGGCAGAGCTCCTACGAGCAGTACTTC

abundance: .
v_gene: TRBV4-2
d_gene: .
j_gene: TRBJ2-1
CDR3aa: CASSQDRRDTNEQFF
CDR3nt: TGTGCCAGCAGCCAAGATAGACGCGACACTAATGAGCAGTTCTTC

abundance: .
v_gene: TRBV29-1
d_gene: TRBD2
j_gene: TRBJ2-1
CDR3aa: CSVEGTSGPSYNEQFF
CDR3nt: TGCAGCGTTGAAGGAACTAGCGGGCCCTCCTACAATGAGCAGTTCTTC

abundance: .
v_gene: TRBV12-5
d_gene: .
j_gene: TRBJ2-3
CDR3aa: CASGLVSRVKLGTDTQYF
CDR3nt: TGTGCTAGTGGTTTGGTAAGCAGGGTTAAATTGGGCACAGATACGCAGTATTTT

abundance: .
v_gene: TRBV30
d_gene: TRBD1
j_gene: TRBJ1-2
CDR3aa: CAWAPGQGVYGYTF
CDR3nt: TGTGCCTGGGCTCCGGGACAGGGGGTTTATGGCTACACCTTC

abundance: .
v_gene: TRBV19
d_gene: TRBD1
j_gene: TRBJ1-1
CDR3aa: CASSRGQGITTEAFF
CDR3nt: TGTGCCAGTAGTAGGGGACAGGGGATCACGACTGAAGCTTTCTTT

abundance: few
v_gene: TRBV27
d_gene: .
j_gene: TRBJ1-5
CDR3aa: CASSSRTVGGNQPQHF
CDR3nt: TGTGCCAGCAGTTCCCGGACTGTCGGTGGCAATCAGCCCCAGCATTTT

abundance: .
v_gene: TRBV7-2
d_gene: .
j_gene: TRBJ2-7
CDR3aa: CASSLRDSPYEQYF
CDR3nt: TGTGCCAGCAGCTTAAGGGACTCCCCCTACGAGCAGTACTTC

abundance: once
v_gene: TRBV7-2
d_gene: .
j_gene: TRBJ1-3
CDR3aa: CASSLREPGNTIYF
CDR3nt: TGTGCCAGCAGCTTACGGGAACCGGGAAACACCATATATTTT